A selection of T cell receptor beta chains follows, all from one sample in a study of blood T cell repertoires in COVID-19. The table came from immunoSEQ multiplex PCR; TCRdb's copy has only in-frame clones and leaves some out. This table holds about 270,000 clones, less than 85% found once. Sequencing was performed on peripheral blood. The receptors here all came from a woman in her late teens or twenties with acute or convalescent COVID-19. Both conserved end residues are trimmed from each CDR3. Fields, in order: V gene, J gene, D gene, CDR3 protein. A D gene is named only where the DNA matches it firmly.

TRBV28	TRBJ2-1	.	ASSSETSLQWEF
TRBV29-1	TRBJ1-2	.	SVEETVYGYT
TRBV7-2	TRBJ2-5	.	ASKLSPATETQY
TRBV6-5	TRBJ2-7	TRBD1	ASSYSQGLGEQY
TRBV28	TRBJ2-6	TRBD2	ASVGLAGGPGANVLT
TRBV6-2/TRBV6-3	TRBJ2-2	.	ASSYGDGSGELF
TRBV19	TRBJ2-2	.	ASSMGPGELF
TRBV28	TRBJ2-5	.	ASSFSSTETQY
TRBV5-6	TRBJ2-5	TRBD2	ASSPWTSPIRETQY
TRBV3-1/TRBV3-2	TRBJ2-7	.	ASSQDGQGTYEQY
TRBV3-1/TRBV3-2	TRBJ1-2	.	ASSQEWGGGYT
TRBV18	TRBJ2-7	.	ASSPRGNTPYEQY
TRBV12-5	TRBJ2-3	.	ASGATGPDTQY
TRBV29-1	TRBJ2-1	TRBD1	SVEEVRDRGEYYSYNEQF
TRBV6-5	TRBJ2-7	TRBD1	ASCVGTDYEQY
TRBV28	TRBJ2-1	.	ASSRAEYNEQF
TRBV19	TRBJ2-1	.	ASSIGMFRDEQF